This entry concerns a single T cell receptor (beta chain). Assay used: immunoSEQ multiplex PCR; TCRdb lists only in-frame clones, some missing. There are a few hundred thousand clones in the sample; approximately 92% occur only once, and 5% to 7% lies in the top ten. This sample is drawn from a study of control samples from healthy donors and cancer patients. The sample consisted of PBMCs. This clonotype was obtained from a man aged 35 to 55 with head and neck cancer.

For the CDR3, the DNA is TGTGCCAGCAGTGAGGACGGAAACTATGGCTACACCTTC. It is translated as CASSEDGNYGYTF. J is TRBJ1-2 and V is TRBV6-1; no clear D gene. Germline V CDR1 and CDR2: MNHNS, SASEGT. The CDR3 runs to 13 residues. Trimming removed 3 bases from V and 2 bases from J, with 7 bases in between.